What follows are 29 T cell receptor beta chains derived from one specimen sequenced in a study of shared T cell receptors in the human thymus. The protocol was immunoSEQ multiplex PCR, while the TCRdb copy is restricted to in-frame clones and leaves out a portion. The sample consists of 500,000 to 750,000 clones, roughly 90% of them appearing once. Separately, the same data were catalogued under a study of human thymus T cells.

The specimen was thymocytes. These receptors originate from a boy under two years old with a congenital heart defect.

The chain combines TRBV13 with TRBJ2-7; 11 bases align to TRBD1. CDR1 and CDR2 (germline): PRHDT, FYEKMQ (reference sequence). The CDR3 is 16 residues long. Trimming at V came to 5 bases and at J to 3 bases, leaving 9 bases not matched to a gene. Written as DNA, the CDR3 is TGTGCCAGCAGCCCCGAAGGAGGGACAGGGGGCTACGAGCAGTACTTC. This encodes CASSPEGGTGGYEQYF.

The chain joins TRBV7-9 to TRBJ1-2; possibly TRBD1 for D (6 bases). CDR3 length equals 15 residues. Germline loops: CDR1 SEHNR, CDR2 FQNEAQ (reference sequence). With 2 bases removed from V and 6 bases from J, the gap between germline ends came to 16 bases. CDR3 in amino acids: CASSLKGGVRHGYTF. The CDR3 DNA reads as TGTGCCAGCAGCTTAAAGGGGGGGGTAAGGCATGGCTACACCTTC.

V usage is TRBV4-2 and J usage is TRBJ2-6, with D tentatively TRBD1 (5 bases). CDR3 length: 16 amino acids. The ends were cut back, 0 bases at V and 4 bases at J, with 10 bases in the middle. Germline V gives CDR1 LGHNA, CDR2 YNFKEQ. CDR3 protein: CASSQDKGPGANVLTF. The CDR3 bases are TGTGCCAGCAGCCAAGACAAGGGGCCAGGGGCCAACGTCCTGACTTTC.

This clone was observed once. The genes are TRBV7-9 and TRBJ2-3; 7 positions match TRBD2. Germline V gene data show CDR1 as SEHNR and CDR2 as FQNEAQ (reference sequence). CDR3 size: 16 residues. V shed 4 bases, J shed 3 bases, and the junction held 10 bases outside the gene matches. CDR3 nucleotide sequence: TGTGCCAGCAGCTCGAGGGAGGGATGTAGGACAGATACGCAGTATTTT. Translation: CASSSREGCRTDTQYF. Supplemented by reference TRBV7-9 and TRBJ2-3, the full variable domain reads DTGVSQNPRHKITKRGQNVTFRCDPISEHNRLYWYRQTLGQGPEFLTYFQNEAQLEKSRLLSDRFSAERPKGSFSTLEIQRTEQGDSAMYLCASSSREGCRTDTQYFGPGTRLTVL.

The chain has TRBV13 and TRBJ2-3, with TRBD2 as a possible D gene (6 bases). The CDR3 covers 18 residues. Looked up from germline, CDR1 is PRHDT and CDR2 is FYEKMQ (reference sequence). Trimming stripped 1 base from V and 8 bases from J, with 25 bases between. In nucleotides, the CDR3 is TGTGCCAGCAGCTTAGCAGTCGGTGGCCCACTCCTGGGAGGTACGCAGTATTTT. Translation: CASSLAVGGPLLGGTQYF.

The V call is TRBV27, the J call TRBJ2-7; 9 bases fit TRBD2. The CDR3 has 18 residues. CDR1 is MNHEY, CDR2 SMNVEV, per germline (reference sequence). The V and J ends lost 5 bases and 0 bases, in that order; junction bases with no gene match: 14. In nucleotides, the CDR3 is TGTGCCAGCAGTAGAGCGGGAGGAAGGTTACGTGGCTCCTACGAGCAGTACTTC. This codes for CASSRAGGRLRGSYEQYF.

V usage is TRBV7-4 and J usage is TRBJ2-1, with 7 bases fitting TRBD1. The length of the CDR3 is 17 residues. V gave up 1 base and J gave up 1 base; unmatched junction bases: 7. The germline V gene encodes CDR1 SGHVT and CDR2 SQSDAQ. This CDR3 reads CASSLVLDRDSYNEQFF. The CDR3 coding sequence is TGTGCCAGCAGCTTAGTCTTAGACAGGGATTCCTACAATGAGCAGTTCTTC.

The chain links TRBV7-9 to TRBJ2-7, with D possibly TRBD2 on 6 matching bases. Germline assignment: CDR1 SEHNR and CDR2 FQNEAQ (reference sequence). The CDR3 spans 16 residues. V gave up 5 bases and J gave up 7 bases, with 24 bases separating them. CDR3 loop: CASSLSRREAWGEQYF. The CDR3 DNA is TGTGCCAGCAGCCTATCTCGGAGGGAGGCCTGGGGTGAGCAGTACTTC.

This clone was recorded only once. The CDR3 region is CASSPGTGVGTGELFF. CDR3 nucleotide sequence: TGTGCCAGCAGCCCCGGGACAGGGGTTGGCACCGGGGAGCTGTTTTTT. The chain joins TRBV6-4 to TRBJ2-2, with 10 bases matching TRBD1. Germline V lookup: CDR1 MRHNA, CDR2 SNTAGT. The CDR3 is made up of 16 amino acids. After removal of 6 bases from V and 4 bases from J, the junction contained 8 bases not matched to a gene.

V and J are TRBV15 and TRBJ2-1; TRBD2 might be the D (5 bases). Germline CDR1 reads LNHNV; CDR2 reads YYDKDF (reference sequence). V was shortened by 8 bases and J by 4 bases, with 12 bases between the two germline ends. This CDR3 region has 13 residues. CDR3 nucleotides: TGTGCCACCCCTGGGCTAGCATACAATGAGCAGTTCTTC. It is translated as CATPGLAYNEQFF.

CDR3 protein: CASTTGTNGRPSYEQYF. CDR3 DNA: TGTGCCAGCACCACTGGGACTAACGGGAGGCCCTCCTACGAGCAGTACTTC. The gene calls are TRBV5-6 and TRBJ2-7, with 7 bases matching TRBD2. The trim removed 6 bases at V and 0 bases at J, leaving 15 bases unmatched. The length of the CDR3 is 17 residues. Per germline, CDR1 SGHDT and CDR2 YYEEEE.

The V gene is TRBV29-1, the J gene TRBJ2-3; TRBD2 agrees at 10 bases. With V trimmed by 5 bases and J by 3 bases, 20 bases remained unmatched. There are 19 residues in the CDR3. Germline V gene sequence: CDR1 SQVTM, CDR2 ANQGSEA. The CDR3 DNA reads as TGCAGCGTTAAGGTGGACAGTCTTACACCAGCGGGAGGGACAGATACGCAGTATTTT. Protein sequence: CSVKVDSLTPAGGTDTQYF.

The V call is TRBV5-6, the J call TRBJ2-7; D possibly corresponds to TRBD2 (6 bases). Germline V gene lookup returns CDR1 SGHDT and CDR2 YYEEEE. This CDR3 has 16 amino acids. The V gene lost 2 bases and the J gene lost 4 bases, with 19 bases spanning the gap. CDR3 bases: TGTGCCAGCAGCTTTGGGGTCGGAGGGAGCAGGTACGAGCAGTACTTC. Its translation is CASSFGVGGSRYEQYF.

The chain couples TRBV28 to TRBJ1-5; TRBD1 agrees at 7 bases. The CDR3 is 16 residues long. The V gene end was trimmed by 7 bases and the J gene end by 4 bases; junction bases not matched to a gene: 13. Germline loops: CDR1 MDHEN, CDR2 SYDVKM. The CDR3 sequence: CASIDRAGGPNQPQHF. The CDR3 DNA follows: TGTGCCAGCATAGATCGGGCAGGGGGTCCGAATCAGCCCCAGCATTTT.

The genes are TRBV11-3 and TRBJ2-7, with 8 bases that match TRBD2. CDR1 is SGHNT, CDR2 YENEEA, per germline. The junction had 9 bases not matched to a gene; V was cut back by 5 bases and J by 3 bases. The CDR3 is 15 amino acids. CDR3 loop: CASSPPTGGNYEQYF. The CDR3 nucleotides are TGTGCCAGCAGCCCCCCTACGGGGGGGAACTACGAGCAGTACTTC.

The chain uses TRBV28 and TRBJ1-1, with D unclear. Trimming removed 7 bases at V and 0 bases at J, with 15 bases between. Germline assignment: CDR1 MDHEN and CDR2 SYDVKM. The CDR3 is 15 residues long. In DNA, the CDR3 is TGTGCCAGCACCCTTAGTCGGGATGTGAACACTGAAGCTTTCTTT. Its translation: CASTLSRDVNTEAFF. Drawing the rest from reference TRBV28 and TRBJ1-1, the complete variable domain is DVKVTQSSRYLVKRTGEKVFLECVQDMDHENMFWYRQDPGLGLRLIYFSYDVKMKEKGDIPEGYSVSREKKERFSLILESASTNQTSMYLCASTLSRDVNTEAFFGQGTRLTVV.

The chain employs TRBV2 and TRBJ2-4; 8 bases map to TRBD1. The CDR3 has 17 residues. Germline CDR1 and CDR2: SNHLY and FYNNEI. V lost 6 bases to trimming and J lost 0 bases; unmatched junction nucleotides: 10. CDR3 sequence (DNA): TGTGCCAGCAGGATCAAAGGACAGGGCCTAGCCAAAAACATTCAGTACTTC. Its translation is CASRIKGQGLAKNIQYF.

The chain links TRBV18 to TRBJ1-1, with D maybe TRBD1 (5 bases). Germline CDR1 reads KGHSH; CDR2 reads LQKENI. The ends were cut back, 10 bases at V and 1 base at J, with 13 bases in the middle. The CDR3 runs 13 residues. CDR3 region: CATHPDRNTEAFF. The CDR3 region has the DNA TGTGCCACCCACCCCGACAGGAACACTGAAGCTTTCTTT.

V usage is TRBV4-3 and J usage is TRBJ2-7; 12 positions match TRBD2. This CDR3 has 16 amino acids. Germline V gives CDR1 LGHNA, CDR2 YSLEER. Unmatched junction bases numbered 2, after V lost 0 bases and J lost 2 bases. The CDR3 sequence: CASSQDPSGRAYEQYF. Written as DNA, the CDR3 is TGCGCCAGCAGCCAAGATCCTAGCGGGAGGGCCTACGAGCAGTACTTC.

Here the CDR3 reads CASSRNLGRSTQYF. The CDR3 DNA sequence: TGCGCCAGCAGCCGTAACCTTGGGAGGAGTACGCAGTATTTT. This chain connects TRBV4-3 to TRBJ2-3; a weak D match, TRBD2 (6 bases). The ends were cut back, 4 bases at V and 8 bases at J, with 16 bases in the middle. CDR1 LGHNA and CDR2 YSLEER come from the germline V gene. CDR3 length: 14 residues.

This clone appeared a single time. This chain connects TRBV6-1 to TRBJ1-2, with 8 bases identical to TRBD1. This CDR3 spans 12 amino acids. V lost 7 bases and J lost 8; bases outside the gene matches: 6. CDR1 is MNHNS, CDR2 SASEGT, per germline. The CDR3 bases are TGTGCCAGCACCGCGACAGGGGAGGGCTACACCTTC. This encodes CASTATGEGYTF.

CDR3 protein: CASSGGPGTGELFF. CDR3 nucleotide sequence: TGTGCCAGCAGCGGAGGGCCGGGGACCGGGGAGCTGTTTTTT. The gene calls are TRBV5-4 and TRBJ2-2; a possible D gene is TRBD2 (6 bases). This CDR3 region has 14 residues. Trimming pared 4 bases from V and 5 bases from J, leaving 12 bases between. Per the germline V gene, CDR1 is SGHNT and CDR2 is YYREEE (reference sequence).

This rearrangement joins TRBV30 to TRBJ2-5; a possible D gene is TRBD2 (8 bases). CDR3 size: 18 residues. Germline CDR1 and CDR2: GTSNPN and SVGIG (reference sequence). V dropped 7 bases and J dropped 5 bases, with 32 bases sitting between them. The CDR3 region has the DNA TGTGCCTCGCAGCCCACAGGGGAGGGAGCGGGAGAATGGGAGACCCAGTACTTC. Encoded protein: CASQPTGEGAGEWETQYF.

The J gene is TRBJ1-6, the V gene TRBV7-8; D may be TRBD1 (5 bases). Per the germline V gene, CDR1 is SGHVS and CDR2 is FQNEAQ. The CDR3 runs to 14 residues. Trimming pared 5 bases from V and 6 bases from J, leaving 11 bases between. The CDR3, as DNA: TGTGCCAGCAGCCCCCGGAGGGGTAATTCACCCCTCCACTTT. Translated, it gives CASSPRRGNSPLHF.

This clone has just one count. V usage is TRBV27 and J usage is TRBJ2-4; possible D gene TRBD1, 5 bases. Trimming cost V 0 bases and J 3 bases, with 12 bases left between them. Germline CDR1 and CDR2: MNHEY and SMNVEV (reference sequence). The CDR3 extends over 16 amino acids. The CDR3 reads CASSLSSGWGKNIQYF. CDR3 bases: TGTGCCAGCAGTTTATCATCAGGGTGGGGCAAAAACATTCAGTACTTC.

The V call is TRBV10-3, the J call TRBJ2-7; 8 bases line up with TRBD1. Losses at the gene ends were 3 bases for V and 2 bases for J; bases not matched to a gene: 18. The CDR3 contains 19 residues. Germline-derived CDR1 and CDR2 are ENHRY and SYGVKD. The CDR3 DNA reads TGTGCCATCAGTGAAAGGACAGGGTTTAAAGAGCCGTTAGCCTACGAGCAGTACTTC. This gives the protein CAISERTGFKEPLAYEQYF.

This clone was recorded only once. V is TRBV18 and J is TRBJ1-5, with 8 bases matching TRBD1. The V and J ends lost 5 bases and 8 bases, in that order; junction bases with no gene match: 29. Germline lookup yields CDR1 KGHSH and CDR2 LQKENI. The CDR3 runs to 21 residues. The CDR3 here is CASSSPGRLSGRGQGVEPQHF. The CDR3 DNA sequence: TGTGCCAGCTCAAGTCCAGGGAGATTGAGTGGACGCGGACAGGGAGTGGAGCCCCAGCATTTT.

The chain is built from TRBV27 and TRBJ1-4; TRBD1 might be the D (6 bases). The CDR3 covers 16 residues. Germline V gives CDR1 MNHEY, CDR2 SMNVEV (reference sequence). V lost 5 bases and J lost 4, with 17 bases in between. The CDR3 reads CASSPPPGQSNEKLFF. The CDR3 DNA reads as TGTGCCAGCAGTCCGCCCCCGGGACAAAGTAATGAAAAACTGTTTTTT. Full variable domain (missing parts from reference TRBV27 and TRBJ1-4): EAQVTQNPRYLITVTGKKLTVTCSQNMNHEYMSWYRQDPGLGLRQIYYSMNVEVTDKGDVPEGYKVSRKEKRNFPLILESPSPNQTSLYFCASSPPPGQSNEKLFFGSGTQLSVL.

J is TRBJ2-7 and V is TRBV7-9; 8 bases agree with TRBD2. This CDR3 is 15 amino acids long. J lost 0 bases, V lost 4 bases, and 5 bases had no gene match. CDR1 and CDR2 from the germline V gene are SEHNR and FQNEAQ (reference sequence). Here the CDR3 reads CASSSGLEGSYEQYF. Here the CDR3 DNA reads TGTGCCAGCAGCTCGGGACTAGAAGGCTCCTACGAGCAGTACTTC.